The sequence of this T cell receptor beta chain was determined in a study of identical twins. CDR3 length: 15 amino acids. Germline CDR1 reads MDHEN; CDR2 reads SYDVKM. V was pared by 5 bases and J by 2 bases, with 4 bases of the junction left unmatched. This clonotype has a handful of counts. TCRdb redid the calling of the 5' RACE reads with MiXCR, one entry per CDR3 protein. The sample includes more than 400,000 distinct CDR3 sequences, 12% to 15% seen only once; the top ten take around 0.4%. Healthy Caucasians supplied all donations. These sequences were also reported in another study, on yellow fever vaccine responses in identical twins.

Sequenced sample: CD4+ T cells sorted from blood. The chain uses TRBV28 and TRBJ2-5; 11 positions match TRBD2. The sequence was obtained from a woman aged 18 to 35 in good health. DNA of the CDR3: TGTGCCAGCAGTAGTAGCGGGGGGGGTCAAGAGACCCAGTACTTC. It yields the protein CASSSSGGGQETQYF.